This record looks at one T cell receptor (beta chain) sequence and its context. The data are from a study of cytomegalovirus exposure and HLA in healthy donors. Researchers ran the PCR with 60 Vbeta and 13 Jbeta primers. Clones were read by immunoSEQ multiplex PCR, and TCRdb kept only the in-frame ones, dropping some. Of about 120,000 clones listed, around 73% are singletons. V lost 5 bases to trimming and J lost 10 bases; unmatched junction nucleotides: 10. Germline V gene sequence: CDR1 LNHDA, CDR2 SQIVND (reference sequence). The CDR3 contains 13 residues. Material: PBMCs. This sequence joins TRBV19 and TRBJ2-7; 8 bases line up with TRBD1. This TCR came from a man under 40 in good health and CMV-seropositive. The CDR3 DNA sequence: TGTGCCAGTAGTGCCCGGACAGGGCCGTATCAGTACTTC. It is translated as CASSARTGPYQYF.